The 9 T cell receptor beta chains below come from one sample, sequenced in a study of blood T cells in healthy people across ages. It was with a sample-barcoded 5' primer and a J-beta primer mix that a second PCR of about 6 to 12 cycles was run. A single record per CDR3 protein comes from TCRdb applying MiXCR to the 5' RACE reads. The table lists roughly 700,000 distinct CDR3 sequences, 49% of them singletons. Sequencing was carried out using blood. The receptors shown here come from a woman aged 60-75 years in good health.

A few counts support this clonotype. The chain uses TRBV20-1 and TRBJ2-3; D is uncertain. Trimming left V 3 bases short and J 2 bases short, with 12 bases between. Germline lookup yields CDR1 DFQATT and CDR2 SNEGSKA (reference sequence). This CDR3 is built from 14 residues. For the CDR3, the DNA is TGCAGTGCTAGTCTCGGCAGCCACACAGATACGCAGTATTTT. Translation gives CSASLGSHTDTQYF.

CDR3 coding DNA: TGTGCCAGCAGCCGTAGTGGGGAGTATCAAGCTTTCTTT. This codes for CASSRSGEYQAFF. V usage is TRBV4-2 and J usage is TRBJ1-1; unclear D gene. V shed 4 bases and J shed 9 bases, with 15 bases lying between them. Germline V lookup: CDR1 LGHNA, CDR2 YNFKEQ. The CDR3 sequence is 13 residues long.

The gene calls are TRBV7-9 and TRBJ2-1; 8 bases are a match to TRBD2. J lost 2 bases, V lost 5 bases, and 8 bases had no gene match. In germline, CDR1 is SEHNR, CDR2 FQNEAQ (reference sequence). The CDR3 is made up of 16 amino acids. The CDR3 loop is CASSTGSGTTYNEQFF. The DNA of the CDR3 is TGTGCCAGCAGCACTGGTAGCGGGACGACCTACAATGAGCAGTTCTTC.

The gene calls are TRBV7-9 and TRBJ2-1, with TRBD2 identical over 10 bases. Germline CDR1 and CDR2: SEHNR and FQNEAQ (reference sequence). V shed 6 bases, J shed 7 bases, and the junction held 9 bases outside the gene matches. The CDR3 covers 15 residues. The CDR3 protein is CASSPLAGVGNEQFF. For the CDR3, the DNA is TGTGCCAGCAGTCCGCTAGCGGGAGTTGGGAATGAGCAGTTCTTC.

With respect to this clonotype: Compared with germline, one end of the junction differs, possibly owing to a read error. The rearrangement links TRBV12-3 or TRBV12-4 to TRBJ2-7, with TRBD2 identical over 11 bases. The CDR3 covers 17 residues. CDR3 DNA: TGTGCCGGCAGCTCTGGGGTACTAGCGGGAGAATCCTACGAGCAGTACTTC. It codes for CAGSSGVLAGESYEQYF.

The rearrangement joins TRBV20-1 to TRBJ2-1; possibly TRBD1 for D (6 bases). Germline V gene data show CDR1 as DFQATT and CDR2 as SNEGSKA (reference sequence). The CDR3 loop spans 16 amino acids. The V gene lost 0 bases and the J gene lost 2 bases, with 14 bases spanning the gap. CDR3 loop: CSAREGQRGTYNEQFF. The DNA of the CDR3 is TGCAGTGCTAGAGAGGGCCAGAGGGGGACCTACAATGAGCAGTTCTTC.

V is TRBV15 and J is TRBJ2-1; D is unresolved. In germline, CDR1 is LNHNV, CDR2 YYDKDF (reference sequence). This CDR3 has 11 amino acids. V dropped 1 base and J dropped 12 bases, with 7 bases sitting between them. The CDR3 DNA sequence: TGTGCCACCAGCAGAGGGGCAGCGCAGTTCTTC. Residues: CATSRGAAQFF.

This chain joins TRBV18 and TRBJ1-4; possible D gene TRBD1, 5 bases. The germline V gene encodes CDR1 KGHSH and CDR2 LQKENI. V lost 3 bases and J lost 8, with 10 bases in between. This CDR3 has 13 residues. The CDR3 loop is CASSPQGHEKLFF. The CDR3 DNA is TGTGCCAGCTCACCCCAGGGCCACGAAAAACTGTTTTTT.

As to this clonotype: A read error is possible here, since a much larger clone lies one base away. The CDR3 DNA follows: TGTGCCAGCAGCTTAGCATCGGGAGGCAGCTCCTACAATGAGCAGTACTTC. This encodes CASSLASGGSSYNEQYF. The chain combines TRBV7-8 with TRBJ2-1, with TRBD2 matching over 7 bases. With the DNA end fitting TRBJ2-7 better, the J assignment may be wrong. This CDR3 has 17 residues. The germline V gene has CDR1 SGHVS and CDR2 FQNEAQ.